The 4 T cell receptor beta chains below were found in one sample sequenced in a study of blood T cell repertoires in COVID-19. The assay was immunoSEQ multiplex PCR, and TCRdb's table has in-frame clones only and misses some. Here the sample spans about 67,000 clones, over 75% being singletons. The sequenced material came from peripheral blood. Every receptor here comes from a woman aged 55-70 years with acute or convalescent COVID-19.

The chain combines TRBV28 with TRBJ2-2; TRBD1 matches at 9 bases. This CDR3 contains 15 residues. Germline CDR1 reads MDHEN; CDR2 reads SYDVKM. Germline trimming cut 5 bases from V and 2 bases from J; bases unmatched to any gene: 3. The CDR3 DNA is TGTGCCAGCAGTCCAACAGGGGGCAACACCGGGGAGCTGTTTTTT. It is translated as CASSPTGGNTGELFF.

The rearrangement uses TRBV3-1 (or the pseudogene TRBV3-2) and TRBJ1-4; D possibly corresponds to TRBD1 (5 bases). Germline V gene lookup returns CDR1 LGHDT and CDR2 YNNKEL (reference sequence). The CDR3 extends over 12 amino acids. The V end lost 3 bases, the J end lost 8 bases, and 7 bases lay between the germline ends. The CDR3 loop is CASSQRQEKLFF. The DNA of the CDR3 is TGTGCCAGCAGCCAGCGACAGGAAAAACTGTTTTTT.

The chain carries TRBV4-3 and TRBJ2-1; D perhaps matches TRBD2 (5 bases). The CDR3 is made up of 14 amino acids. Trimming pared 1 base from V and 8 bases from J, leaving 12 bases between. Germline CDR1 and CDR2: LGHNA and YSLEER. CDR3 amino acids: CASSQVSGSDEQFF. The CDR3 DNA reads as TGCGCCAGCAGCCAAGTGTCGGGGAGTGATGAGCAGTTCTTC.

The V gene is TRBV3-1 (or the pseudogene TRBV3-2), the J gene TRBJ2-2, with 8 bases aligning to TRBD2. This CDR3 region has 14 residues. Germline assignment: CDR1 LGHDT and CDR2 YNNKEL (reference sequence). After removal of 8 bases from V and 4 bases from J, the junction contained 6 bases not matched to a gene. CDR3 DNA: TGTGCCAGCGAAGAAAGCGGGGGCACCGGGGAGCTGTTTTTT. Its protein product is CASEESGGTGELFF.